The sequence of this T cell receptor beta chain was determined in a study of CD8 T cells in Susac syndrome. Details on this clonotype: Its antigen is still unknown.

RNA totalling about 0.5 to 1 ug underwent reverse transcription with random hexamers. TCRdb processed the immunoSEQ multiplex PCR reads anew with MiXCR; each CDR3 protein has one entry. The table includes under 110,000 distinct CDR3 sequences, approximately 93% detected once. Study conclusions and caveats: Clonal expansion was present among Susac CD8+ cells. This expansion reached its peak in TEMRA cells and in active patients.

This CDR3 contains 14 residues. Germline CDR1 reads MGHRA; CDR2 reads YSYEKL. Trimming pared 1 base from V and 3 bases from J, leaving 6 bases between. The sequence was collected from a human donor with Susac syndrome. The sequencing input was CD8+ T cells from PBMCs. J is TRBJ1-4 and V is TRBV4-1; D not resolved. As DNA, the CDR3 is TGCGCCAGCAGCCAAGGTGTAGCTAATGAAAAACTGTTTTTT. This gives the protein CASSQGVANEKLFF.